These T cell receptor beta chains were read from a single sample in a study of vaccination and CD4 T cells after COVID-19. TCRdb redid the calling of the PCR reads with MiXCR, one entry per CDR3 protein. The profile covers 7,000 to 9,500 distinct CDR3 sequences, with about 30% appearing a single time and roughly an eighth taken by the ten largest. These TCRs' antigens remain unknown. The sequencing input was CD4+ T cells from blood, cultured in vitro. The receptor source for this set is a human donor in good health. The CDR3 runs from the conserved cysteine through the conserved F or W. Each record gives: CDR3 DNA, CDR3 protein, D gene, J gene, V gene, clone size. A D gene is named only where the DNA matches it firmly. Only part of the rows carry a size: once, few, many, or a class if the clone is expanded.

cdr3_nt: TGCAGTGCCCTGGAGGGGGCAAACACTGAAGCTTTCTTT; cdr3_aa: CSALEGANTEAFF; d_call: TRBD1; j_call: TRBJ1-1; v_call: TRBV20-1; clone_size: NA
cdr3_nt: TGTGCCAGCAGCCCGACAGTTCGACAAGAGACCCAGTACTTC; cdr3_aa: CASSPTVRQETQYF; d_call: NA; j_call: TRBJ2-5; v_call: TRBV25-1; clone_size: NA
cdr3_nt: TGTGCCAGCAGCCCCCACCCGCGGGACTCTTACGAGCAGTACTTC; cdr3_aa: CASSPHPRDSYEQYF; d_call: NA; j_call: TRBJ2-7; v_call: TRBV9; clone_size: NA
cdr3_nt: TGTGCCAGCAGTTACTCCATTAAGCGTTCCCTAACCAAAAACATTCAGTACTTC; cdr3_aa: CASSYSIKRSLTKNIQYF; d_call: NA; j_call: TRBJ2-4; v_call: TRBV6-2/TRBV6-3; clone_size: NA
cdr3_nt: TGCGCCAGCAGCCTTATGGACAGGACTACGAACACTGAAGCTTTCTTT; cdr3_aa: CASSLMDRTTNTEAFF; d_call: TRBD1; j_call: TRBJ1-1; v_call: TRBV5-1; clone_size: NA
cdr3_nt: TGCAGTGCTGGACCCGGGACAGTCACAGATACGCAGTATTTT; cdr3_aa: CSAGPGTVTDTQYF; d_call: TRBD1; j_call: TRBJ2-3; v_call: TRBV20-1; clone_size: NA
cdr3_nt: TGTACCACCAGTGATCCCCGACAGAACACAGATACGCAGTATTTT; cdr3_aa: CTTSDPRQNTDTQYF; d_call: NA; j_call: TRBJ2-3; v_call: TRBV24-1; clone_size: NA
cdr3_nt: TGTGCCAGCAGCTCAAAGGGGGTGGCAGCCGGTGAGCAGTTCTTC; cdr3_aa: CASSSKGVAAGEQFF; d_call: NA; j_call: TRBJ2-1; v_call: TRBV11-3; clone_size: NA
cdr3_nt: TGCAGTGCTAGAGTTCCCGGGACCCACTATGGCTACACCTTC; cdr3_aa: CSARVPGTHYGYTF; d_call: NA; j_call: TRBJ1-2; v_call: TRBV20-1; clone_size: NA
cdr3_nt: TGTGCCAGCAGCCGCAGGACTAGCGGGAGCTACGAGCAGTACTTC; cdr3_aa: CASSRRTSGSYEQYF; d_call: TRBD2; j_call: TRBJ2-7; v_call: TRBV6-2/TRBV6-3; clone_size: NA
cdr3_nt: TGCAGTGCTGAGATAGGGGGCTCGGGAAACACCATATATTTT; cdr3_aa: CSAEIGGSGNTIYF; d_call: TRBD1; j_call: TRBJ1-3; v_call: TRBV20-1; clone_size: medium-sized
cdr3_nt: TGCAGTGCTAGAGACCCGGGACAGGGTAATGGCTACACCTTC; cdr3_aa: CSARDPGQGNGYTF; d_call: TRBD1; j_call: TRBJ1-2; v_call: TRBV20-1; clone_size: medium-sized
cdr3_nt: TGTGCCAGCAGCCCCGCCCCGGGACAGGGTTTATCTGGGGCCAACGTCCTGACTTTC; cdr3_aa: CASSPAPGQGLSGANVLTF; d_call: TRBD1; j_call: TRBJ2-6; v_call: TRBV25-1; clone_size: NA
cdr3_nt: TGTGCCAGCAGCCAGGTCACGGGGGGCTACACCTTC; cdr3_aa: CASSQVTGGYTF; d_call: NA; j_call: TRBJ1-2; v_call: TRBV6-1; clone_size: few
cdr3_nt: TGTGCCAGCAGTGAAGTTCCTGGGTTCGGTTTGGAGACCCAGTACTTC; cdr3_aa: CASSEVPGFGLETQYF; d_call: NA; j_call: TRBJ2-5; v_call: TRBV25-1; clone_size: NA
cdr3_nt: TGTGCCAGCAGTTTAGTCGGACTGGGCAGGGGCTACGAGCAGTACTTC; cdr3_aa: CASSLVGLGRGYEQYF; d_call: NA; j_call: TRBJ2-7; v_call: TRBV28; clone_size: NA
cdr3_nt: TGTGCCAGCAGTCGAGGGTACCAATTTCAGCCCCAGCATTTT; cdr3_aa: CASSRGYQFQPQHF; d_call: NA; j_call: TRBJ1-5; v_call: TRBV28; clone_size: few
cdr3_nt: TGTGCCAGCAGCCGAATTGGGACAGGGGATGAAAAACTGTTTTTT; cdr3_aa: CASSRIGTGDEKLFF; d_call: TRBD1; j_call: TRBJ1-4; v_call: TRBV27; clone_size: NA
cdr3_nt: TGCAGTGCTGGTCAAGGGCACTACGAGCAGTACTTC; cdr3_aa: CSAGQGHYEQYF; d_call: NA; j_call: TRBJ2-7; v_call: TRBV20-1; clone_size: NA
cdr3_nt: TGTGCCAGCAGCCCATTAGTGGGGACAGGGAGGGCTTTCTTT; cdr3_aa: CASSPLVGTGRAFF; d_call: TRBD1; j_call: TRBJ1-1; v_call: TRBV7-9; clone_size: few
cdr3_nt: TGTGCCAGCTCACCACCGATCTCGGAGACCCAGTACTTC; cdr3_aa: CASSPPISETQYF; d_call: NA; j_call: TRBJ2-5; v_call: TRBV18; clone_size: NA
cdr3_nt: TGCAGTGCTATCGATGGGGATAATGAAAAACTGTTTTTT; cdr3_aa: CSAIDGDNEKLFF; d_call: NA; j_call: TRBJ1-4; v_call: TRBV20-1; clone_size: NA
cdr3_nt: TGTGCCAGCACCCTTAAAGGGTTCAGACAGCCCCAGCATTTT; cdr3_aa: CASTLKGFRQPQHF; d_call: NA; j_call: TRBJ1-5; v_call: TRBV28; clone_size: NA
cdr3_nt: TGTGCCAGCAGGGCCGGGACAGCGAACACCGGGGAGCTGTTTTTT; cdr3_aa: CASRAGTANTGELFF; d_call: TRBD1; j_call: TRBJ2-2; v_call: TRBV27; clone_size: NA
cdr3_nt: TGTGCCTGGAGTGTTTGGGGGCAAGCGGACACTGAAGCTTTCTTT; cdr3_aa: CAWSVWGQADTEAFF; d_call: NA; j_call: TRBJ1-1; v_call: TRBV30; clone_size: NA
cdr3_nt: TGTGCCAGCAGCGTAGTAGGGGGGAACACTGAAGCTTTCTTT; cdr3_aa: CASSVVGGNTEAFF; d_call: NA; j_call: TRBJ1-1; v_call: TRBV9; clone_size: NA
cdr3_nt: TGTGCCAGCGGGGGACTAGCGGGAGCAGAGACCCAGTACTTC; cdr3_aa: CASGGLAGAETQYF; d_call: TRBD2; j_call: TRBJ2-5; v_call: TRBV6-4; clone_size: NA
cdr3_nt: TGTGCCAGCAGTTTTGGCGGGAGTCGGGATACGCAGTATTTT; cdr3_aa: CASSFGGSRDTQYF; d_call: TRBD2; j_call: TRBJ2-3; v_call: TRBV6-5; clone_size: NA
cdr3_nt: TGCAGTGCTAGAGATCCAGGGGGAGGAAACACCATATATTTT; cdr3_aa: CSARDPGGGNTIYF; d_call: TRBD1; j_call: TRBJ1-3; v_call: TRBV20-1; clone_size: few
cdr3_nt: TGTGCCACCAGTGATGGACAGGGGGCTACTCAGCCCCAGCATTTT; cdr3_aa: CATSDGQGATQPQHF; d_call: TRBD1; j_call: TRBJ1-5; v_call: TRBV24-1; clone_size: medium-sized
cdr3_nt: TGTGCCAGCAGCGTAGACCTGAGCTCCTACAATGAGCAGTTCTTC; cdr3_aa: CASSVDLSSYNEQFF; d_call: NA; j_call: TRBJ2-1; v_call: TRBV9; clone_size: NA
cdr3_nt: TGTGCCAGCAGCACGAACACTGAAGCTTTCTTT; cdr3_aa: CASSTNTEAFF; d_call: NA; j_call: TRBJ1-1; v_call: TRBV28; clone_size: NA
cdr3_nt: TGCAGTGCTAGCGGCCAAGGACAGGGGGCCTATCAGCCCCAGCATTTT; cdr3_aa: CSASGQGQGAYQPQHF; d_call: TRBD1; j_call: TRBJ1-5; v_call: TRBV20-1; clone_size: medium-sized
cdr3_nt: TGTGCCAGCGTCTTCGGAATAAATCAGCCCCAGCATTTT; cdr3_aa: CASVFGINQPQHF; d_call: NA; j_call: TRBJ1-5; v_call: TRBV6-1; clone_size: NA
cdr3_nt: TGTGCCAGCAGTTTATCGAGTGAGGGCACTGAAGCTTTCTTT; cdr3_aa: CASSLSSEGTEAFF; d_call: NA; j_call: TRBJ1-1; v_call: TRBV27; clone_size: few
cdr3_nt: TGTGCCAGCAGCCCCAACCGGGACAGGGGGCGAGATACGCAGTATTTT; cdr3_aa: CASSPNRDRGRDTQYF; d_call: TRBD1; j_call: TRBJ2-3; v_call: TRBV7-2; clone_size: few
cdr3_nt: TGTGCCAGCAGCGTACCTAGCGGGAGGTCCTACGAGCAGTACTTC; cdr3_aa: CASSVPSGRSYEQYF; d_call: TRBD2; j_call: TRBJ2-7; v_call: TRBV7-8; clone_size: NA
cdr3_nt: TGTGCCAGTAGCCCACTGGGGAGCTCCTATAATTCACCCCTCCACTTT; cdr3_aa: CASSPLGSSYNSPLHF; d_call: NA; j_call: TRBJ1-6; v_call: TRBV19; clone_size: NA
cdr3_nt: TGCAGTGCTAATCGACAGAGGAGCGAGCAGTACTTC; cdr3_aa: CSANRQRSEQYF; d_call: NA; j_call: TRBJ2-7; v_call: TRBV20-1; clone_size: NA
cdr3_nt: TGTGCCAGCAGCCCTGCGATTGACTCCCACAATAACTATGGCTACACCTTC; cdr3_aa: CASSPAIDSHNNYGYTF; d_call: NA; j_call: TRBJ1-2; v_call: TRBV7-9; clone_size: few
cdr3_nt: TGTGCCAGCACCGCGGACAGGGCTGGTCAGCCCCAGCATTTT; cdr3_aa: CASTADRAGQPQHF; d_call: TRBD1; j_call: TRBJ1-5; v_call: TRBV28; clone_size: NA
cdr3_nt: TGTGCCAGCAGTTATCCCGACGCCTACGAGCAGTACTTC; cdr3_aa: CASSYPDAYEQYF; d_call: NA; j_call: TRBJ2-7; v_call: TRBV6-2/TRBV6-3; clone_size: NA
cdr3_nt: TGCAGTGCTAGAGTCCCGTCGACTTACGAGCAGTACTTC; cdr3_aa: CSARVPSTYEQYF; d_call: NA; j_call: TRBJ2-7; v_call: TRBV20-1; clone_size: few
cdr3_nt: TGTGCCAGCAGTGAGGGGCAGGGCGGGGGCTGGGAGACCCAGTACTTC; cdr3_aa: CASSEGQGGGWETQYF; d_call: NA; j_call: TRBJ2-5; v_call: TRBV25-1; clone_size: NA
cdr3_nt: TGTGCCAGCAGAATAAGAGGACAACTAAGCTCCTACGAGCAGTACTTC; cdr3_aa: CASRIRGQLSSYEQYF; d_call: NA; j_call: TRBJ2-7; v_call: TRBV27; clone_size: NA
cdr3_nt: TGTGCCATCAGGGACCCTGTGGGGACTGAGGACGAGCAGTACTTC; cdr3_aa: CAIRDPVGTEDEQYF; d_call: NA; j_call: TRBJ2-7; v_call: TRBV10-3; clone_size: few
cdr3_nt: TGTGCCAGCAGCTTACAGGCGGGAGGGGAATCCGAGCAGTACTTC; cdr3_aa: CASSLQAGGESEQYF; d_call: TRBD2; j_call: TRBJ2-7; v_call: TRBV7-8; clone_size: few
cdr3_nt: TGCAGTGCTGGGACTAGTACCACAGATACGCAGTATTTT; cdr3_aa: CSAGTSTTDTQYF; d_call: TRBD2; j_call: TRBJ2-3; v_call: TRBV20-1; clone_size: few
cdr3_nt: TGTGCCAGCAGTTTGTGGGCGAGCTCCTATAATTCACCCCTCCACTTT; cdr3_aa: CASSLWASSYNSPLHF; d_call: NA; j_call: TRBJ1-6; v_call: TRBV27; clone_size: NA
cdr3_nt: TGTGCCAGCAGTGAATCGAGGGTCTGGGCCCAGCATTTT; cdr3_aa: CASSESRVWAQHF; d_call: NA; j_call: TRBJ1-5; v_call: TRBV6-1; clone_size: medium-sized
cdr3_nt: TGCAGTGCTACCACAAGCAGCGGGAGGCCAGATACGCAGTATTTT; cdr3_aa: CSATTSSGRPDTQYF; d_call: TRBD2; j_call: TRBJ2-3; v_call: TRBV20-1; clone_size: NA
cdr3_nt: TGTGCCAGCAGCGCAGTCGGGTCGGGGACCCAGTACTTC; cdr3_aa: CASSAVGSGTQYF; d_call: NA; j_call: TRBJ2-5; v_call: TRBV7-2; clone_size: NA
cdr3_nt: TGTGCCAGCAGCGTATACGCGGAAGAGACCCAGTACTTC; cdr3_aa: CASSVYAEETQYF; d_call: NA; j_call: TRBJ2-5; v_call: TRBV9; clone_size: NA
cdr3_nt: TGTGCAAGTCGCTTTCGAGAGGGAGGCCCCCAAGAGACCCAGTACTTC; cdr3_aa: CASRFREGGPQETQYF; d_call: NA; j_call: TRBJ2-5; v_call: TRBV12-2; clone_size: NA
cdr3_nt: TGTGCCAGCAGTTTCGCGGACAGCCGCACAGATACGCAGTATTTT; cdr3_aa: CASSFADSRTDTQYF; d_call: NA; j_call: TRBJ2-3; v_call: TRBV28; clone_size: NA
cdr3_nt: TGCAGTGCTGGAAGACAGGGGGCCGGTGAGACCCAGTACTTC; cdr3_aa: CSAGRQGAGETQYF; d_call: TRBD1; j_call: TRBJ2-5; v_call: TRBV20-1; clone_size: NA